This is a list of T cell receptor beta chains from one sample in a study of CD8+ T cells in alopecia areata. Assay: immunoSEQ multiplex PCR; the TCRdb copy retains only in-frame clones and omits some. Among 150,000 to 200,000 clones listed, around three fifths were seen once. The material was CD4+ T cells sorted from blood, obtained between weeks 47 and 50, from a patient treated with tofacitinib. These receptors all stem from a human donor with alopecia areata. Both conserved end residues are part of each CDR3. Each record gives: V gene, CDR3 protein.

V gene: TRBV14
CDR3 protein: CASSQDFAGARVHEQFF

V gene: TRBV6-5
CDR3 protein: CASRSQGAGELFF

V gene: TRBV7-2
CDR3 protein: CASSLDPGVYGYTF

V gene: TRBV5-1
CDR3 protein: CASSSYPYEQYF

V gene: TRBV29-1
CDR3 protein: CSVGGDPLYGYTF

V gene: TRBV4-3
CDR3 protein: CASSLARRNTEAFF

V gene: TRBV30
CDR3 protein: CAWSRGGNTEAFF

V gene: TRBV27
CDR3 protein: CASSRDRGYGYTF

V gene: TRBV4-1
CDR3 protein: CATSRTVYNEQFF

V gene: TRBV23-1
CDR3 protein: CASSQCRELNYEQYF

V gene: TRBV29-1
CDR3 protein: CSVEKAATNTDTQYF

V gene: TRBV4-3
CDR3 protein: CASSQEARGPYEQFF

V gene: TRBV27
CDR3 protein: CASSSFSGTTYEQYF

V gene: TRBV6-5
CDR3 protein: CASSYSSRTFQETQYF

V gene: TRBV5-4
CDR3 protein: CASSLERDGNSPLHF

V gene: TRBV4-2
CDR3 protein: CASSQGQGIGDTEAFF

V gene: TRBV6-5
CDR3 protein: CASSLEGRHEQYF

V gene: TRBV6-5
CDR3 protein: CASSYAQFANTGELFF

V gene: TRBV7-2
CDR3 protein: CASSLLGMVSEQYF

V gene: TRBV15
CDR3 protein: CATSRDRTSGEETQYF

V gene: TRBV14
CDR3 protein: CASSLGGWEVEQYF

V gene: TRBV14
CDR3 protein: CASSQSQQGISPLHF

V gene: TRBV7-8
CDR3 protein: CASSLDIAGEQYF

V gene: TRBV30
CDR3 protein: CAWSKGVQAYQPQHF

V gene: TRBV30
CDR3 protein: CACMSSTEAFF

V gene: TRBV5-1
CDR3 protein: CASSQLAGGLPNEQFF